This T cell receptor (beta chain) was recovered during a study of blood T cell repertoires in COVID-19. Assay: immunoSEQ multiplex PCR; the TCRdb copy retains only in-frame clones and omits some. This sample has approximately 150,000 clones; around 81% occur once, and the top ten carry approximately 11%. V lost 3 bases, J lost 5 bases, and 6 bases stayed unmatched. Germline CDR1 SGHTS, CDR2 YDEGEE. This CDR3 has 14 amino acids. The sequencing sample was made of peripheral blood. The chain joins TRBV5-8 to TRBJ2-5; 8 bases fit TRBD1. This clonotype originated in a man in his sixties with active or convalescent COVID-19. This chain's CDR3 is CASSYGQGGETQYF. CDR3 sequence (DNA): TGTGCCAGCAGCTACGGACAGGGTGGCGAGACCCAGTACTTC.